This TCR beta chain emerged from a study of blood T cell repertoires in COVID-19 (TCRdb year 2020). Some background on the complete study: Collaborator samples came from the United States, Italy and Spain and covered acute and convalescent phases of COVID-19. Deeply sampled blood TCRbeta repertoires from subjects exposed to, actively infected with, or recovered from COVID-19 were included in the dataset. Where available, HLA class I and class II types were taken from metadata supplied by the sample provider and were not determined by assay-based typing. The material from the prospective study consisted of cDNA or gDNA derived from T cells, B-cell-depleted T cells, or PBMCs. The sample metadata nearly always contained a de-identified subject ID, COVID-19 status, age in years and sex. The repertoires were released in a freely available public database intended as a resource for research on the immune response to SARS-CoV-2. The samples were drawn from the first 160 participants of the ongoing ImmuneRACE study and from 1,200 or so subjects provided by 6 global collaborators.

Comment on this clone: Its antigen target is currently unknown. Nothing much larger sits one base from this clone, and base qualities are not available.

Whole blood was collected in K2EDTA tubes by collaborating institutions according to the institutions' own protocols. For TCRbeta analysis, collaborators shipped samples in one of three forms: frozen whole blood, isolated PBMCs, or DNA extracted from either of those sample types. The immunoSEQ Assay, a bias-controlled multiplex PCR, was used to amplify TCRbeta CDR3 regions from genomic DNA. From the authors' description of their analysis: Nucleated cell counts per sample were estimated from amplification of reference gene primers within the assay. To quantify the absolute abundance of each unique TCRbeta CDR3 rearrangement, sequence reads were collapsed and filtered. For each sample, productive Simpson clonality was calculated by taking the square root of Simpson's diversity index across productive rearrangements. TCRdb obtained this table from immuneACCESS and retained in-frame rearrangements with V and J assigned. These tables miss some clones; where compared with another copy, unresolved V genes account for less than half of the shortfall, and the remainder is unexplained. V and J calls and clone size come straight from that table; D and trimming were deduced from the DNA. This sample lists 200,000 to 250,000 clones; around 83% were detected once. The ten largest clones add up to around 0.98% of the sample.

Overall study results and their limits: How much clinical and demographic metadata was included differed by source and by participant, and the metadata was provided uncurated.

CDR1 PRHDT and CDR2 FYEKMQ were looked up in the germline V gene (reference sequence). Unmatched junction bases come to 13, with V trimmed by 4 bases and J by 9 bases. The CDR3 runs 18 residues from the cysteine to the phenylalanine. CDR3 DNA is the only sequence kept; it has 54 bases, read in frame from the first base. Recombination connected TRBV13 to TRBJ2-1; 15 bases in the middle match TRBD2. The receptor comes from a man aged 35-49 years with acute or convalescent COVID-19. Sequenced sample: peripheral blood. The CDR3 corresponds to CASSSEGLAGGVQGEQFF. The base sequence is TGTGCCAGCAGCTCCGAGGGACTAGCGGGGGGCGTACAAGGTGAGCAGTTCTTC.